These 25 T cell receptor beta chains were all obtained from the same sample, sequenced in a study of T cell repertoires in cytomegalovirus infection. TCRdb processed the reads anew with MiXCR; each CDR3 protein has one entry. Among some 440,000 distinct CDR3 sequences listed, approximately 30% were seen once. The sequenced material came from PBMCs. Receptors originate from a human donor in good health (CMV status not recorded). Some clones in this sample may be carry-over from other donors' samples.

A few counts support this clonotype. V usage is TRBV5-1 and J usage is TRBJ2-5, with D maybe TRBD1 (6 bases). The germline gives CDR1 SGHRS, CDR2 YFSETQ. Trimming took 3 bases from V and 5 from J, leaving 11 bases between them. The CDR3 spans 13 residues. CDR3 protein: CASSSTGLETQYF. CDR3 nucleotide sequence: TGCGCCAGCAGCTCCACAGGGTTGGAGACCCAGTACTTC.

The rearrangement joins TRBV6-6 to TRBJ2-4; weak D call: TRBD2 (5 bases). Trimming stripped 5 bases from V and 0 bases from J, with 11 bases between. The CDR3 consists of 15 residues. The germline V gene encodes CDR1 MNHNY and CDR2 SVGAGI (reference sequence). CDR3 DNA sequence: TGTGCCAGCAGTCCCCGGACTGAAGCCAAAAACATTCAGTACTTC. It specifies CASSPRTEAKNIQYF.

This clonotype was detected many times. This sequence joins TRBV7-2 and TRBJ2-1; 14 bases are shared with TRBD2. Germline V gives CDR1 SGHTA, CDR2 FQGNSA. This CDR3 comprises 15 residues. The V gene end was trimmed by 5 bases and the J gene end by 6 bases; junction bases not matched to a gene: 3. The CDR3 loop reads CASSPTSGGANEQFF. Written as DNA, the CDR3 is TGTGCCAGCAGCCCGACTAGCGGGGGGGCCAATGAGCAGTTCTTC.

This clonotype has more than one count but fewer than ten. The V call is TRBV7-2, the J call TRBJ2-3, with D unclear. V was shortened by 2 bases and J by 4 bases, with 7 bases between the two germline ends. This CDR3 comprises 13 residues. Germline V gene data show CDR1 as SGHTA and CDR2 as FQGNSA. CDR3 DNA: TGTGCCAGCAGCTTATCCAACCCAGATACGCAGTATTTT. Residues: CASSLSNPDTQYF. The complete variable domain, with remaining parts taken from reference TRBV7-2 and TRBJ2-3, reads GAGVSQSPSNKVTEKGKDVELRCDPISGHTALYWYRQSLGQGLEFLIYFQGNSAPDKSGLPSDRFSAERTGGSVSTLTIQRTQQEDSAVYLCASSLSNPDTQYFGPGTRLTVL.

This clonotype was detected only a few times. The V and J genes are TRBV4-1 and TRBJ2-7, with TRBD1 matching over 8 bases. J lost 0 bases, V lost 3 bases, and 4 bases had no gene match. Germline V gene data show CDR1 as MGHRA and CDR2 as YSYEKL. CDR3 length: 15 residues. In DNA form, the CDR3 reads TGCGCCAGCAGCCAGGGTGGACAGGGCTCCTACGAGCAGTACTTC. Residues: CASSQGGQGSYEQYF.

J is TRBJ2-5 and V is TRBV4-1; 8 nucleotides align to TRBD1. In germline, CDR1 is MGHRA, CDR2 YSYEKL. The CDR3 runs to 16 residues. Unmatched junction bases numbered 7, after V lost 3 bases and J lost 1 base. The CDR3 here is CASSQVTGGSQETQYF. The CDR3 DNA sequence: TGCGCCAGCAGCCAGGTCACAGGGGGGTCCCAAGAGACCCAGTACTTC.

The genes are TRBV12-3 or TRBV12-4 and TRBJ2-7; tentative D call: TRBD2 (5 bases). Trimming took off 1 base at V and 5 bases at J, with 9 bases between the two ends. The CDR3 spans 13 residues. The CDR3 DNA sequence: TGTGCCAGCAGTTTAGTGCTAGCACACGAGCAGTACTTC. Protein product: CASSLVLAHEQYF.

Here the CDR3 reads CASSLGESSYNEQFF. The DNA for the CDR3 is TGTGCCAGCAGCTTGGGTGAAAGCTCCTACAATGAGCAGTTCTTC. The chain couples TRBV5-6 to TRBJ2-1; D unclear. The CDR3 totals 15 residues. The germline V and J ends were trimmed by 0 bases and 0 bases, with 7 bases remaining between them. Germline lookup yields CDR1 SGHDT and CDR2 YYEEEE.

This clonotype was seen only a few times. J is TRBJ2-7 and V is TRBV6-1, with a possible D match to TRBD2 (6 bases). The V gene lost 0 bases and the J gene lost 2 bases, with 8 bases spanning the gap. The germline V gene has CDR1 MNHNS and CDR2 SASEGT. CDR3 size: 14 residues. The CDR3 sequence is CASSEAAGPYEQYF. The CDR3 region has the DNA TGTGCCAGCAGTGAAGCCGCGGGACCCTACGAGCAGTACTTC.

This rearrangement joins TRBV5-1 to TRBJ1-1, with no clear D. This CDR3 region has 14 residues. The V gene's germline CDR1 is SGHRS and CDR2 YFSETQ. Trimming removed 0 bases from V and 7 bases from J, with 13 bases in between. CDR3 in DNA: TGCGCCAGCAGCTTGGCCCGGGATGGAGTTGAAGCTTTCTTT. It specifies CASSLARDGVEAFF.

A few counts support this clonotype. The V gene is TRBV13, the J gene TRBJ1-1; no clear D gene. Trimming removed 5 bases from V and 5 bases from J, with 6 bases in between. Germline CDR1 is PRHDT and CDR2 is FYEKMQ (reference sequence). CDR3 size: 11 residues. DNA for the CDR3: TGTGCCAGCAGCGCTTATACTGAAGCTTTCTTT. Protein product: CASSAYTEAFF.

This clonotype was seen a few times. The V gene is TRBV6-2 or TRBV6-3, the J gene TRBJ2-5, with 7 positions matching TRBD1. Germline CDR1 reads MNHEY; CDR2 reads SVGEGT. Germline trimming cut 7 bases from V and 2 bases from J; bases unmatched to any gene: 10. The CDR3 is made up of 15 amino acids. The CDR3 loop reads CASTQGDTRQETQYF. As DNA, the CDR3 is TGTGCCAGCACCCAGGGGGACACTCGTCAAGAGACCCAGTACTTC.

This clonotype has just a few counts. The chain carries TRBV6-1 and TRBJ2-2, with 8 positions matching TRBD2. Germline lookup yields CDR1 MNHNS and CDR2 SASEGT. This CDR3 is built from 17 residues. The V and J ends lost 6 bases and 3 bases, in that order; junction bases with no gene match: 12. The CDR3, as DNA: TGTGCCAGCAGCTACGGCGGTGTAGCGGGGTACACCGGGGAGCTGTTTTTT. Translation: CASSYGGVAGYTGELFF.

The V gene is TRBV23-1, the J gene TRBJ2-5, with a weak D call TRBD1 (6 bases). TRBV23-1 is assigned to the ORF class and has an uncertain function. The V end was cut by 0 bases, the J end by 3 bases, with 20 bases between. The CDR3 is made up of 18 amino acids. The CDR3 protein is CASSQSRPHSWTEETQYF. The DNA of the CDR3 is TGCGCCAGCAGTCAATCTAGGCCCCACTCATGGACAGAAGAGACCCAGTACTTC.

The chain has TRBV12-3 or TRBV12-4 and TRBJ2-1; possibly TRBD1 for D (6 bases). The CDR3 extends over 13 amino acids. Trimming cost V 5 bases and J 10 bases, with 15 bases left between them. Here the CDR3 reads CASSPPTGREQFF. CDR3 DNA sequence: TGTGCCAGCAGTCCCCCCACAGGGCGAGAGCAGTTCTTC.

This clonotype was detected many times. The rearrangement joins TRBV7-2 to TRBJ1-5, with D unclear. The CDR3 extends over 15 amino acids. Per germline, CDR1 SGHTA and CDR2 FQGNSA. Trimming shortened V by 1 base and J by 1 base, and 8 bases separated the two germline ends. This CDR3 is CASSLVAQSNQPQHF. The CDR3 nucleotides read TGTGCCAGCAGCTTAGTAGCTCAGAGCAATCAGCCCCAGCATTTT.

There are a few counts of this clonotype. CDR3 sequence (DNA): TGTGCCTCCACGGGGGGGACTCTACTCTACAATGAGCAGTTCTTC. This codes for CASTGGTLLYNEQFF. The chain uses TRBV19 and TRBJ2-1, with 8 bases lining up with TRBD2. Per germline, CDR1 LNHDA and CDR2 SQIVND (reference sequence). The CDR3 runs 15 residues. The J segment lost 3 bases and the V segment lost 11 bases, leaving 12 bases of the junction unmatched.

In the case of this clonotype: A much larger clone differs by one base, so this may be a read error. The rearrangement joins TRBV7-2 to TRBJ2-7, with 9 positions matching TRBD2. CDR1 is SGHTA and CDR2 is FQGNSA in the germline V gene. The CDR3 loop spans 13 amino acids. CDR3 sequence (DNA): TGTGCCAGCAGCACGGGACTAGCATTCGAGCAGGACTTC. It specifies CASSTGLAFEQDF.

V and J are TRBV3-1 and TRBJ2-3, with D tentatively TRBD1 or TRBD2 (5 bases each). The CDR3 consists of 15 residues. The germline V gene has CDR1 LGHDT and CDR2 YNNKEL (reference sequence). V lost 4 bases to trimming and J lost 0 bases, with 11 bases between them. In DNA, the CDR3 is TGTGCCAGCAGCCCGTCCGGGGACAGCACAGATACGCAGTATTTT. This encodes CASSPSGDSTDTQYF.

A few counts support this clonotype. The chain recombines TRBV20-1 with TRBJ2-3, with TRBD2 matching over 8 bases. Germline assignment: CDR1 DFQATT and CDR2 SNEGSKA (reference sequence). The CDR3 length is 14 residues. V lost 2 bases and J lost 4; bases outside the gene matches: 5. CDR3 residues: CSARTGGPADTQYF. In DNA form, the CDR3 reads TGCAGTGCTAGAACGGGGGGGCCGGCAGATACGCAGTATTTT.

This clonotype was observed a few times. This chain connects TRBV19 to TRBJ1-5, with D unclear. V was shortened by 5 bases and J by 3 bases, with 8 bases between the two germline ends. This CDR3 contains 13 residues. The germline gives CDR1 LNHDA, CDR2 SQIVND (reference sequence). CDR3: CASSDGHNQPQHF. CDR3 nucleotide sequence: TGTGCCAGTAGTGACGGCCACAATCAGCCCCAGCATTTT.

The sample holds a few counts of this clonotype. V and J are TRBV19 and TRBJ1-5; 7 nucleotides align to TRBD1. From germline, CDR1 is LNHDA and CDR2 SQIVND (reference sequence). V trimming: 5 bases; J trimming: 5 bases; junction bases outside the gene matches: 9. The CDR3 length is 15 residues. The CDR3 nucleotides are TGTGCCAGTAGTTTCACAGGGGAAGGGGATCAGCCCCAGCATTTT. Translating gives CASSFTGEGDQPQHF.

Remarks on this clonotype: The CDR3 ends on some other residue instead of the conserved phenylalanine or tryptophan, so this is likely a read error. The V and J genes are TRBV7-9 and TRBJ2-1; TRBD2 aligns across 10 bases. The germline CDR1 and CDR2 sequences are SEHNR and FQNEAQ (reference sequence). The CDR3 sequence is 15 residues long. The trim removed 5 bases at V and 8 bases at J, leaving 9 bases unmatched. The CDR3 nucleotides are TGTGCCAGCAGCCCCCGGGAGCGGGGGGGGTATGAGCAGTTCTTA. Encoded protein: CASSPRERGGYEQFL.

This clonotype was detected many times. V and J are TRBV30 and TRBJ2-1; D possibly matches TRBD1 or TRBD2 (5 bases each). Trimming took off 3 bases at V and 3 bases at J, with 6 bases between the two ends. This CDR3 region has 12 residues. Germline CDR1 and CDR2: GTSNPN and SVGIG (reference sequence). This CDR3 is CAWRGDYNEQFF. The CDR3 nucleotides read TGTGCCTGGAGGGGGGACTACAATGAGCAGTTCTTC. Filled out from reference TRBV30 and TRBJ2-1, the complete variable domain reads SQTIHQWPATLVQPVGSPLSLECTVEGTSNPNLYWYRQAAGRGLQLLFYSVGIGQISSEVPQNLSASRPQDRQFILSSKKLLLSDSGFYLCAWRGDYNEQFFGPGTRLTVL.

About this clonotype: The CDR3 end shows no conserved phenylalanine or tryptophan, and so a read error is likely. This sequence joins TRBV6-1 and TRBJ1-5, with no clear D. Germline CDR1 reads MNHNS; CDR2 reads SASEGT. This CDR3 has 13 residues. The V end was cut by 4 bases, the J end by 4 bases, with 8 bases between. In DNA form, the CDR3 reads TGTGCCAGCAGTGGGATAGAAAATCAGCCCCAGCATTTG. This gives the protein CASSGIENQPQHL.